This record concerns one T cell receptor beta chain sequence. Germline-derived CDR1 and CDR2 are SGHAT and FQDESV (reference sequence). Losses at the gene ends were 6 bases for V and 1 base for J; bases not matched to a gene: 8. The CDR3 has 15 residues. The data originate from a study of blood T cell repertoires in COVID-19. Whole-study context: Both acute and convalescent COVID-19 samples were obtained from the United States, Italy and Spain.

As processed by the authors: Reference gene primer amplification gave nucleated cell count estimates. Produced via immunoSEQ multiplex PCR; TCRdb's table is partial and in-frame only. That table gives V, J and clone size, and the DNA gave D and trimming. The profile shows a few hundred thousand clones, roughly 86% of them singletons. The source of this sequence is a woman aged 25 to 39 who had recovered from COVID-19. The chain links TRBV11-1 to TRBJ2-7, with 8 bases lining up with TRBD1. Sequenced: peripheral blood. Written as DNA, the CDR3 is TGTGCCAGCAGTTCCGGCGGACAGGGATCCTACGAGCAGTACTTC. It specifies CASSSGGQGSYEQYF. The complete variable domain, with remaining parts taken from reference TRBV11-1 and TRBJ2-7, reads EAEVAQSPRYKITEKSQAVAFWCDPISGHATLYWYRQILGQGPELLVQFQDESVVDDSQLPKDRFSAERLKGVDSTLKIQPAELGDSAMYLCASSSGGQGSYEQYFGPGTRLTVT.